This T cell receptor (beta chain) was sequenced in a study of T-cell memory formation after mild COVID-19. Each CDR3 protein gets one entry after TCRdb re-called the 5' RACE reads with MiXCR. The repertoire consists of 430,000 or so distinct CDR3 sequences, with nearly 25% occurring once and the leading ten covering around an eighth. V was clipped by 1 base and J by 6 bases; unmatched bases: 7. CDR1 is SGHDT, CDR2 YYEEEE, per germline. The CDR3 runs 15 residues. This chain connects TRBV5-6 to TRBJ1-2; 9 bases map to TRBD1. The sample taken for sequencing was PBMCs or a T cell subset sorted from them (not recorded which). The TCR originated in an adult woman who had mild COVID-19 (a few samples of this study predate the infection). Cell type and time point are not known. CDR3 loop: CASSLRGQGKDGYTF. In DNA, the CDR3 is TGTGCCAGCAGCTTGAGGGGACAGGGCAAGGATGGCTACACCTTC.